This T cell receptor beta chain originates from a study of cytomegalovirus exposure and HLA in healthy donors. Concerning this clone: No antigen is known for it.

Study conclusions and caveats: In a later analysis, a missense DCLRE1C variant was linked to TCR beta V- and J-gene trimming.

Amplification used 60 Vbeta primers and 13 Jbeta primers. Sequencing used immunoSEQ multiplex PCR; TCRdb keeps in-frame clones, though not all of them. This table has about 210,000 clones, 82% appearing once. The sequencing sample was made of PBMCs. This clonotype originated in a man aged 35-49 years in good health and CMV-seropositive.

CDR3 nucleotides: TGTGCCAGCAGCTGGGGAGACTATGGCTACACCTTC. Protein product: CASSWGDYGYTF. The V and J genes are TRBV9 and TRBJ1-2; D is ambiguous. The CDR3 extends over 12 amino acids. V lost 4 bases and J 3 bases, leaving 7 bases between the germline ends. Germline lookup yields CDR1 SGDLS and CDR2 YYNGEE.